The clone carrying this T cell receptor (beta chain) was seen many times. What it recognizes is unknown. Germline-derived CDR1 and CDR2 are MDHEN and SYDVKM. Trimming cost V 7 bases and J 2 bases; bases outside gene matches: 7. The CDR3 has 14 residues. Diagnosis relied on clinical symptoms, serum thyroxine and TRAb, thyroid ultrasound and orbital computed tomography. This entry belongs to a study of T cells in Graves' hyperthyroidism and ophthalmopathy. Broader study findings: Peripheral blood also featured most of the thyroid clonotypes expanded above 0.001.

Researchers took RNA transcripts and amplified the TCR beta CDR3 regions from them. Using the HTBI primer set, a first-round RT-PCR was run on the TCR CDR3. TCRdb itself ran the multiplex PCR reads through MiXCR, one entry per CDR3 protein. Of fewer than 750,000 distinct CDR3 sequences in the sample, about 15% were seen once. The material sequenced was blood. The TCR originated in a woman between 40 and 55 years old with Graves' ophthalmopathy. V gene TRBV28 combines with J gene TRBJ2-7; 8 nucleotides line up with TRBD2. The CDR3 DNA is TGTGCCAGCACCGTAGCGGGGTATACCTACGAGCAGTACTTC. Protein: CASTVAGYTYEQYF.